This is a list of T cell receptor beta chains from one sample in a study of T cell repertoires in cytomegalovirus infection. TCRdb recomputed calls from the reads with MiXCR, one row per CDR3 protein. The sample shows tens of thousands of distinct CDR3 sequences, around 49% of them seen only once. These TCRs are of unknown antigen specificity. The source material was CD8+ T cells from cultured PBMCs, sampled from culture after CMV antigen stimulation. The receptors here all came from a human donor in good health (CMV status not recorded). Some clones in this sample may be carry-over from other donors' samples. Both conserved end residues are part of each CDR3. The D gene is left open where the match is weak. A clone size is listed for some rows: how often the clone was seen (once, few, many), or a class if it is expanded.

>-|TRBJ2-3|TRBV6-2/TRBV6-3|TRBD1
TGTGCCAGCAGAGTGAGACAGGGGGGCACAGATACGCAGTATTTT
CASRVRQGGTDTQYF
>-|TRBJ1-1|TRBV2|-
TGTGCCAGCAGTGGGAACCTTGAAGCTTTCTTT
CASSGNLEAFF
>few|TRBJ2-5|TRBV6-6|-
TGTGCCAGCAACAAACCGGTCATTCCAGGGGACTTGACCCAGTACTTC
CASNKPVIPGDLTQYF
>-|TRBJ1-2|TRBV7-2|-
TGTGCCAGCAGCTTAGGAGGGGTCCGGGGCTACACCTTC
CASSLGGVRGYTF
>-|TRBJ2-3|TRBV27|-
TGTGCCAGCAGTTTGCGGGACTCTAGGGGTACGCAGTATTTT
CASSLRDSRGTQYF
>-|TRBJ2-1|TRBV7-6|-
TGTGCCAGCAGCTTAGGTATGGGCAATGAGCAGTTCTTC
CASSLGMGNEQFF
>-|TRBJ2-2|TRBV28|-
TGTGCCAGCAGTCCCAGCTTCCTAGCGCCCGGGGAGCTGTTTTTT
CASSPSFLAPGELFF
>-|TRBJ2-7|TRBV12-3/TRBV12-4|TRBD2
TGTGCCAGCAGCTTAGGTAGCGGGAGAGGCTACGAGCAGTACTTC
CASSLGSGRGYEQYF
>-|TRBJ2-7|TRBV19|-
TGTGCCAGTAGCGCGACAGTATACGAGCAGTACTTC
CASSATVYEQYF
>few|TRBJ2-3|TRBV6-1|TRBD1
TGTGCCAGCACCACATCCCGGGACAGCCTCTTGAATACGCAGTATTTT
CASTTSRDSLLNTQYF
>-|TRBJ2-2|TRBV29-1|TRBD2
TGCAGCGTTCAGGGAGGGAGCACCGGGGAGCTGTTTTTT
CSVQGGSTGELFF
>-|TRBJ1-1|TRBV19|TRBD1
TGTGCCAGTAGTATACAGGGGGCGAACACTGAAGCTTTCTTT
CASSIQGANTEAFF
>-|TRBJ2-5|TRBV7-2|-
TGTGCCAGCAGCTTGGGCGTGCGGCCAACCCAAGAGACCCAGTACTTC
CASSLGVRPTQETQYF
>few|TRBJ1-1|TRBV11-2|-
TGTGCCAGCAGCTTACAAGGCCGCGACACTGAAGCTTTCTTT
CASSLQGRDTEAFF
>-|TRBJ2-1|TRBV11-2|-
TGTGCCAGCAGCGAGTGGAGGGGAAATGAGCAGTTCTTC
CASSEWRGNEQFF
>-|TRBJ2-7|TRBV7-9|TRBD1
TGTGCCAGCAGCCCGTCGACAGGGAGTAGGGTATACGAGCAGTACTTC
CASSPSTGSRVYEQYF
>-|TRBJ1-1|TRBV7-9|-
TGTGCCAGCAGCCCTAGGAGGGCGAACACTGAAGCTTTCTTT
CASSPRRANTEAFF
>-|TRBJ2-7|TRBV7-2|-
TGTGCCAGCAGCCTAGAACCACTGTACGAGCAGTACTTC
CASSLEPLYEQYF
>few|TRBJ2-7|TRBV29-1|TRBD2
TGCAGCGTTGAAGGATTAGGACTAGCGGGAATGGGCGAGCAGTACTTC
CSVEGLGLAGMGEQYF
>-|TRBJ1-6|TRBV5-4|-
TGTGCCAGCAGCCTACAGGGATATAATTCACCCCTCCACTTT
CASSLQGYNSPLHF
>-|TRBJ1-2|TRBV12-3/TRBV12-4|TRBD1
TGTGCCAGCAGTGACAGGGGATCTGGCTACACCTTC
CASSDRGSGYTF
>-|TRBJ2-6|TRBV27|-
TGTGCCAGCAGAAAGATTTCTGGGGCCAACGTCCTGACTTTC
CASRKISGANVLTF
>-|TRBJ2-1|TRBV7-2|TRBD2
TGTGCCAGCAGCCCCGGGGGGGCTAATGAGCAGTTCTTC
CASSPGGANEQFF
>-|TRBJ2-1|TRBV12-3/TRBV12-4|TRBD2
TGTGCCAGCACCCGAAGCGGGGGGGATAATGAGCAGTTCTTC
CASTRSGGDNEQFF
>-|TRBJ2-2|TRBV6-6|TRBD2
TGTGCCACCGGGAGGCTAGCGGGGGGAGCGAACACCGGGGAGCTGTTTTTT
CATGRLAGGANTGELFF
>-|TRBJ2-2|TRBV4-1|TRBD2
TGCGCCAGCAGTTATAGCGGGACTGCCAACACCGGGGAGCTGTTTTTT
CASSYSGTANTGELFF
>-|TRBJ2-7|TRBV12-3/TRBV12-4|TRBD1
TGTGCCAGCAGTGCCCAGACAGGGTTTGGCGAGCAGTACTTC
CASSAQTGFGEQYF
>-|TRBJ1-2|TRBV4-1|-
TGCGCCAGCAGCCCCCAAGGAGGGGCTAAGGACTATGGCTACACCTTC
CASSPQGGAKDYGYTF
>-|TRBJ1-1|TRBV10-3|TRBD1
TGTGCCATCAGTCTGGACAGGGGTGAAGCTTTCTTT
CAISLDRGEAFF
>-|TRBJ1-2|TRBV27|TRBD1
TGTGCCAGTAGTGACAGGGGATTTAACTATGGCTACACCTTC
CASSDRGFNYGYTF